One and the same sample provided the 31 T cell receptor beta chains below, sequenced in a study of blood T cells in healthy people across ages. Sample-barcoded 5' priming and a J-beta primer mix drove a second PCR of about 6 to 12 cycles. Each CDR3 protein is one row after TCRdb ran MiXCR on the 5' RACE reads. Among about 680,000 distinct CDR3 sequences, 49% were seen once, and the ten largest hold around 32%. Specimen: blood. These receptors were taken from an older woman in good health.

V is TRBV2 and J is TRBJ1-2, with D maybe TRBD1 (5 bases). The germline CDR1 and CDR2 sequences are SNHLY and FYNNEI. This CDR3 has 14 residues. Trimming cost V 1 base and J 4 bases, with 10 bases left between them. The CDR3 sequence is CASSEGYRSYGYTF. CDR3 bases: TGTGCCAGCAGTGAAGGATACAGGAGCTATGGCTACACCTTC.

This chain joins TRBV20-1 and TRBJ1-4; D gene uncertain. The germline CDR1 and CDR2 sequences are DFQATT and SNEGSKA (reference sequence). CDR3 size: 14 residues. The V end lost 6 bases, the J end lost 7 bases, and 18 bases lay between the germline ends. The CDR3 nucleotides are TGCAGTGCAACATTTACAGAGGGCTCTGAAAAACTGTTTTTT. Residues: CSATFTEGSEKLFF.

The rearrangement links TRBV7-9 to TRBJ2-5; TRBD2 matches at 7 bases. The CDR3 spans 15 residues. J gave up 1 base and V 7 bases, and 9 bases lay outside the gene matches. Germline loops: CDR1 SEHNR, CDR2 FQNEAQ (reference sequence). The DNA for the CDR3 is TGTGCCAGCACCCGACTTAGCGGGCCCCAAGAGACCCAGTACTTC. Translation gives CASTRLSGPQETQYF.

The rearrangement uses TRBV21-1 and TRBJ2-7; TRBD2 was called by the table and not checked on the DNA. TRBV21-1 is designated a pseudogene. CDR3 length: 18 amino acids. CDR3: CASSARRGLAGGFGEQYF. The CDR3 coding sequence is TGTGCCAGCAGCGCGCGGCGGGGGCTAGCGGGAGGATTTGGGGAGCAGTACTTC.

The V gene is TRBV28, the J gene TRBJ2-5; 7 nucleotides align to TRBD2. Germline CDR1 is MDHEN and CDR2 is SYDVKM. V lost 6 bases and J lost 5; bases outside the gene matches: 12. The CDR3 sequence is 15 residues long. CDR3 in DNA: TGTGCCAGCAGCCCGATCGGGGAGGGCAGGGAGACCCAGTACTTC. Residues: CASSPIGEGRETQYF.

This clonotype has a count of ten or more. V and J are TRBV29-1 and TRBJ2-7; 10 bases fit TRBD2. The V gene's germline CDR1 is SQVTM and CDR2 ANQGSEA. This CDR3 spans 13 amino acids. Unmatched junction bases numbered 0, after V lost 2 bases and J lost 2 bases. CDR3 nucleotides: TGCAGCGTTGAACTAGCGGGAGCCTACGAGCAGTACTTC. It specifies CSVELAGAYEQYF.

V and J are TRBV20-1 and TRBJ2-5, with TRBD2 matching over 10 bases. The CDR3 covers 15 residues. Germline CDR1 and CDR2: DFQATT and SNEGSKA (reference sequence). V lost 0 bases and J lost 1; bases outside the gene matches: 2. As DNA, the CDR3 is TGCAGTGCTAGAGATAGCGGGAGGTTCCAAGAGACCCAGTACTTC. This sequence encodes CSARDSGRFQETQYF.

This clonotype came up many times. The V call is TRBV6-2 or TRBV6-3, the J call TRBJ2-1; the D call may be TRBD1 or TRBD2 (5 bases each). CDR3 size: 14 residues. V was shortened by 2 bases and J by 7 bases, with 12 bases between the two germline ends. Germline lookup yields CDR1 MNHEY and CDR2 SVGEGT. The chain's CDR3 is CASSYGGERNEQFF. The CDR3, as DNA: TGTGCCAGCAGTTACGGGGGAGAGAGAAATGAGCAGTTCTTC.

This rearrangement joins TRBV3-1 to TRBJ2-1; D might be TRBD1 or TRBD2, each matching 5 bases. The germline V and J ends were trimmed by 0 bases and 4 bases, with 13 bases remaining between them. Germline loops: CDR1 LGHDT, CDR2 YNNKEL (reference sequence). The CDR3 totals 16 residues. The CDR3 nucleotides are TGTGCCAGCAGCCAAGATTTGCCGGGGCCGTACAATGAGCAGTTCTTC. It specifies CASSQDLPGPYNEQFF.

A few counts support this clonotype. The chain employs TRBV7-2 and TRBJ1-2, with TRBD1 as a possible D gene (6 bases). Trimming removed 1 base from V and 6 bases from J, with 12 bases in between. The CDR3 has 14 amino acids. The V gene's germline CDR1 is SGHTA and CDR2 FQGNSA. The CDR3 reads CASSLGGRGNGYTF. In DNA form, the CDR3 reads TGTGCCAGCAGCTTAGGAGGCAGGGGAAATGGCTACACCTTC.

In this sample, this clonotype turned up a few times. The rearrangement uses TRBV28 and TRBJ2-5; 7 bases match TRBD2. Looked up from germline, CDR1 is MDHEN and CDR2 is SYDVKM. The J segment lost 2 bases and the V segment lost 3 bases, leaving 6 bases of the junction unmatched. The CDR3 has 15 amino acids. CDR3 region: CASSLGGAGQETQYF. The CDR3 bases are TGTGCCAGCAGTTTGGGAGGGGCGGGACAAGAGACCCAGTACTTC.

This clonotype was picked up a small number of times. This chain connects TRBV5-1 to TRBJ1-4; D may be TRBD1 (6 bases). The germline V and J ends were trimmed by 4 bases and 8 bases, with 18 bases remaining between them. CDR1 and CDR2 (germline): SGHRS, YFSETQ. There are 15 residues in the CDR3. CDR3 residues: CASSLTQGSREKLFF. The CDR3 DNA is TGCGCCAGCAGCCTCACACAGGGTTCAAGGGAAAAACTGTTTTTT.

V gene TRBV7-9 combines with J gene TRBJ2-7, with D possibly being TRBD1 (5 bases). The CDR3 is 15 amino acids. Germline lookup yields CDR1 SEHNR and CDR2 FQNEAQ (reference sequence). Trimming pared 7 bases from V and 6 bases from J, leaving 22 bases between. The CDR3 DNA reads TGTGCCAGCAACCACGCCTGGACAAACCCTGGCGAGCAGTACTTC. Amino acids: CASNHAWTNPGEQYF.

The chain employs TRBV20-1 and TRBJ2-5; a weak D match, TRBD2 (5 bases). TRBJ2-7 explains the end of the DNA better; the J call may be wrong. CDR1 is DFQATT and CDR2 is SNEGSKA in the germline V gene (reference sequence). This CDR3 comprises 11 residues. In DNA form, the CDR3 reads TGCAGTGCTGGAACGGGATCCGAGCAGTACTTC. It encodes CSAGTGSEQYF.

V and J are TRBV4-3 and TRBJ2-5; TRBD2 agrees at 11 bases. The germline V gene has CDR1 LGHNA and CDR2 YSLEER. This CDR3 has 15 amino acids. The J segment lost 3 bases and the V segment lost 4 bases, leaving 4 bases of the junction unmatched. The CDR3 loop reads CASSRRGLAEETQYF. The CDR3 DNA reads TGCGCCAGCAGCCGACGGGGACTAGCGGAAGAGACCCAGTACTTC.

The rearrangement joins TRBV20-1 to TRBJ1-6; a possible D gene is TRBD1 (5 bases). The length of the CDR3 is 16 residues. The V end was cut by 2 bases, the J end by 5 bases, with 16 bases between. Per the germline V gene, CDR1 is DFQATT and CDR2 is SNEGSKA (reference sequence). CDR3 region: CSARPSRVPNNSPLHF. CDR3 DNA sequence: TGCAGTGCTAGACCCAGCAGGGTTCCCAATAATTCACCCCTCCACTTT.

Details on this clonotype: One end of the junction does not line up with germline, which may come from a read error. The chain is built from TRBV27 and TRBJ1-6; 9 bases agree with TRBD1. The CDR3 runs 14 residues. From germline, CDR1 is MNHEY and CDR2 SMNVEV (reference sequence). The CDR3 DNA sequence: TGTGCCAGCAGCCGGGACAGGGCCAATTCACCCCTCCCCTTT. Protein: CASSRDRANSPLPF.

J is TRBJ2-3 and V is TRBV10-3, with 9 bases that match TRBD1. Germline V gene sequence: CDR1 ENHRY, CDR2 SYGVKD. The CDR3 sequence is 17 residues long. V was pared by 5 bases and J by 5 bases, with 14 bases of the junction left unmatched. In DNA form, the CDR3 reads TGTGCCATCAGTCCAACCACCGGGACAGGGAGGATAGATACGCAGTATTTT. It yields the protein CAISPTTGTGRIDTQYF.

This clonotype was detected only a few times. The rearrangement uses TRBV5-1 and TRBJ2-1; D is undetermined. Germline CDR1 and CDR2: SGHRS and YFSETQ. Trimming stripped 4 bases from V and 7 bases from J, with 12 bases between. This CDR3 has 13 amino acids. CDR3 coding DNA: TGCGCCAGCAGCGTGGACCCCGTAAATGAGCAGTTCTTC. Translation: CASSVDPVNEQFF.

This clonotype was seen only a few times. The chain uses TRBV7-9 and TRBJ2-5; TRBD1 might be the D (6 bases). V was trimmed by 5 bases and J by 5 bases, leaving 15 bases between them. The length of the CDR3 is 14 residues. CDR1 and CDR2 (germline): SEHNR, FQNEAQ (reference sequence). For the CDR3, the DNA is TGTGCCAGCAGCCCCAGACAGGTTTATGAGACCCAGTACTTC. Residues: CASSPRQVYETQYF.

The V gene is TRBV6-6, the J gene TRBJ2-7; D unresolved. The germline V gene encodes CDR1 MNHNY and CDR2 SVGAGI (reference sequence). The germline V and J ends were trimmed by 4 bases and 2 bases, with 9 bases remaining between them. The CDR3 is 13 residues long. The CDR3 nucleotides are TGTGCCAGCAGTTTTCAGGTTACCTACGAGCAGTACTTC. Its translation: CASSFQVTYEQYF.

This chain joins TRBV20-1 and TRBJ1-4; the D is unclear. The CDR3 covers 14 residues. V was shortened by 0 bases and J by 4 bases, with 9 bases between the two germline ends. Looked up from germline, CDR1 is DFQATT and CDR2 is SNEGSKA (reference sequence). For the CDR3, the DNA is TGCAGTGCTAGAGATCAGGTTCTTAATGAAAAACTGTTTTTT. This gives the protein CSARDQVLNEKLFF.

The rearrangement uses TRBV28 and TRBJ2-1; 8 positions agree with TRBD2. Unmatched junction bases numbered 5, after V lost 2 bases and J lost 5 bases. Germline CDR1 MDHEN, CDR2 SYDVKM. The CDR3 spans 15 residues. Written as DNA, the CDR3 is TGTGCCAGCAGTTTAAGGAAGCGGGGGAACAATGAGCAGTTCTTC. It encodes CASSLRKRGNNEQFF.

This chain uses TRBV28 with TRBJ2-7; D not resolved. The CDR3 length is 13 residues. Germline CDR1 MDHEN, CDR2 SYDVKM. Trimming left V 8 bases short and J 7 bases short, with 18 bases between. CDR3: CASVRTESHEQYF. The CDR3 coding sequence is TGTGCCAGCGTGCGGACCGAGTCCCATGAGCAGTACTTC. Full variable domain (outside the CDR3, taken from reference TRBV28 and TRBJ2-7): DVKVTQSSRYLVKRTGEKVFLECVQDMDHENMFWYRQDPGLGLRLIYFSYDVKMKEKGDIPEGYSVSREKKERFSLILESASTNQTSMYLCASVRTESHEQYFGPGTRLTVT.

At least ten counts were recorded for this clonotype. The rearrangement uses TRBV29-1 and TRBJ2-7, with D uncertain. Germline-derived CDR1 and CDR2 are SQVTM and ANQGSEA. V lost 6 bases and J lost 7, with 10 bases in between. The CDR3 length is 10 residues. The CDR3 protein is CSVGTEEQYF. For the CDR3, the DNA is TGCAGCGTGGGTACCGAGGAGCAGTACTTC.

The CDR3 coding sequence is TGCGCCAGCTCCATCGGACAGAACGACGAGCAGTACTTC. It translates to CASSIGQNDEQYF. This chain joins TRBV5-1 and TRBJ2-5, with D possibly being TRBD1 (6 bases). The end of the DNA is better explained by TRBJ2-7, so the J call may be wrong. The CDR3 is made up of 13 amino acids. Per germline, CDR1 SGHRS and CDR2 YFSETQ.

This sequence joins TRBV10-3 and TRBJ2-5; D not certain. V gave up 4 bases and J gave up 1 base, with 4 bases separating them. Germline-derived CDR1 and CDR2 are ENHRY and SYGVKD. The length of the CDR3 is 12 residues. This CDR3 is CAISGPQETQYF. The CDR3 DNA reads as TGTGCCATCAGTGGACCCCAAGAGACCCAGTACTTC.

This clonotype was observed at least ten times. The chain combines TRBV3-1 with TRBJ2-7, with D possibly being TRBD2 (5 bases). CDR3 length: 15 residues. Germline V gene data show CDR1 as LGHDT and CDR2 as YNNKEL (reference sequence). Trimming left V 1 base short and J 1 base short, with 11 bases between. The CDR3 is CASSQGLPGSYEQYF. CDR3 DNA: TGTGCCAGCAGCCAAGGACTCCCGGGGTCCTACGAGCAGTACTTC.

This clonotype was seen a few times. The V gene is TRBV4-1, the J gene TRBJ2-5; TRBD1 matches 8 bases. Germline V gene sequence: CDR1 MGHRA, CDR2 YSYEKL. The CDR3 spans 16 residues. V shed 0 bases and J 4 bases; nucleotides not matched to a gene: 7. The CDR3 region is CASSQDGTGGRETQYF. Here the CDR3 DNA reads TGCGCCAGCAGCCAAGATGGAACAGGGGGAAGAGAGACCCAGTACTTC.

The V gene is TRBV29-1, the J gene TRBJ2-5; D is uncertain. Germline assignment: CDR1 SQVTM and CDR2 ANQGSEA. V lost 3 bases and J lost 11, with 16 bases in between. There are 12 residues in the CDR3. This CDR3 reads CSVERRYNEQYF. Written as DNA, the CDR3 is TGCAGCGTTGAGCGGCGGTACAATGAGCAGTACTTC.

In nucleotides, the CDR3 is TGTGCCAGCAGAGCATCCGGTAGCGAGAGGGCCAGTGGGCAGTTCTTC. Translating it yields CASRASGSERASGQFF. This rearrangement joins TRBV2 to TRBJ2-1; D possibly corresponds to TRBD2 (5 bases). Trimming shortened V by 6 bases and J by 12 bases, and 27 bases separated the two germline ends. Germline CDR1 SNHLY, CDR2 FYNNEI. The CDR3 loop spans 16 amino acids.